This T cell receptor beta chain was recorded in a study of Tregs in tolerant kidney transplant recipients (dated by TCRdb to between 2018 and 2021). Background on the whole study: The transplants used related donors along with nonmyeloablative bone marrow transplantation, and in the human trials mixed chimerism was transient. The study used TCRbeta sequencing to identify donor-specific regulatory T cells before combined kidney and bone marrow transplantation, then tracked those cells after transplant. What the study reported, not specific to this receptor: Expanding Tregs with activated donor B cells appeared to identify the most biologically relevant and donor-specific TCRbeta repertoire. Donor-specific Treg expansion was found to exceed global Treg expansion in tolerant patients, suggesting antigen-driven rather than nonspecific expansion. Biological reproducibility was not directly addressed, though technical replication error appeared minimal. For some patients, the PCR primers changed as time went on, which meant samples from those patients could not be compared with one another at the nucleotide level. The study was limited by small patient numbers, and the findings need validation in larger populations and under other immunosuppression protocols.

CDR1 and CDR2 (LGHNT, FRNRAP) derive from the germline V gene. V and J are trimmed by 6 bases and 4 bases, and the gene matches miss 11 bases of the junction. Its CDR3 holds 17 amino acids, cysteine through phenylalanine. Only the CDR3 DNA is retained, 51 bases long and in frame from the first base. A note on this clone: Its antigen remains undetermined. It has no much larger one-base neighbor in the sample; base qualities were not kept.

For TCRbeta CDR3 sequencing, genomic DNA was extracted from sorted cells using the QIAGEN DNeasy Blood and Tissue Kit. High-throughput TCRbeta CDR3 sequencing was carried out commercially through immunoSEQ, with PCR amplification with bias correction and internal controls included. On the authors' methods: Unique productive TCRbeta sequences were defined by CDR3 nucleotide sequence when primers matched and otherwise by CDR3 amino acid sequence together with Vbeta and Jbeta genes. To correct sorting error, sequences shared between sorted populations at a frequency ratio of 2:1 or less were removed; the rest were assigned to the higher population. A sequence counted as donor-reactive if, in CFSE-low cells, the sequence had a frequency of at least 0.01% and was expanded at least 5-fold compared with unstimulated cells. Jensen-Shannon divergence, calculated on the top 100 TCRbeta sequences ranked by frequency, was used to quantify repertoire divergence. For any sample with multiple sequencing runs, sorting error was corrected in each run separately before the runs were pooled. TCRdb carries this immuneACCESS record with in-frame sequences only. Its versions omit some clonotypes, under half of them owing to an unresolved V gene in the studies checked, with the rest unexplained. That table gives V, J and clone size, and the DNA gave D and trimming. The sample contains 60,000 to 65,000 clones, 95% to 98% of them found a single time. Of the sample, 0.3% to 0.35% is held by the ten largest clones.

Taken with the paper, the label for time point translates to: blood sample drawn before combined kidney and bone marrow transplant. Thawed PBMCs were FACS-sorted into unstimulated Tregs (CD4+CD25+CD127-), CD4+ non-Tregs (CD4+CD25-), CD4 cells and CD8 cells. Thawed PBMCs were rested overnight at 37 degrees C with roughly 190 IU/ml IL-2 before Treg sorting. The patients were several recipients of combined kidney and bone marrow transplants from the ITN036ST trial, and samples were available only for these trial subjects. Healthy control blood was processed to PBMCs by Ficoll density gradient and cryopreserved, and patient PBMCs were collected before and after transplant.

This clonotype originated in a human donor who received a combined kidney and bone marrow transplant. Recombination connected TRBV12-5 to TRBJ2-7; TRBD2 lines up with 14 middle nucleotides. The sequences come from Tregs from blood, collected before the transplant. The sequenced DNA: TGTGCTAGTGGGACCTTGGGACTAGCGGGAGTTATTTACGAGCAGTACTTC. This codes for CASGTLGLAGVIYEQYF.